The 6 T cell receptor beta chains below were found in one sample sequenced in a study of identical twins. TCRdb recomputed calls from the 5' RACE reads with MiXCR, one row per CDR3 protein. This sample has hundreds of thousands of distinct CDR3 sequences, with 9.4% found just once. Sequenced material: memory (CD45RO+) T cells sorted from blood. The receptors shown here come from a woman aged 18-30 years in good health.

This clonotype occurred a few times. J is TRBJ2-2 and V is TRBV27; TRBD2 aligns across 7 bases. With 3 bases clipped from V and 3 bases from J, the junction kept 7 bases outside the gene matches. CDR3 length equals 16 residues. The germline CDR1 and CDR2 sequences are MNHEY and SMNVEV (reference sequence). The CDR3 DNA sequence: TGTGCCAGCAGTTTCGGGGAGGGACCTCACACCGGGGAGCTGTTTTTT. Protein product: CASSFGEGPHTGELFF.

This clonotype showed up just a few times. The chain has TRBV10-3 and TRBJ1-4; the D gene is possibly TRBD1 (6 bases). The germline CDR1 and CDR2 sequences are ENHRY and SYGVKD. The CDR3 is 14 residues long. Trimming pared 8 bases from V and 3 bases from J, leaving 13 bases between. CDR3 region: CAIRSQGSNEKLFF. CDR3 DNA: TGTGCCATCCGCTCACAGGGCTCTAATGAAAAACTGTTTTTT.

The chain combines TRBV5-4 with TRBJ2-5, with TRBD2 as a possible D gene (5 bases). The germline V gene encodes CDR1 SGHNT and CDR2 YYREEE (reference sequence). The ends were cut back, 2 bases at V and 5 bases at J, with 13 bases in the middle. CDR3 length equals 14 residues. The CDR3 reads CASSFFDGEETQYF. CDR3 nucleotides: TGTGCCAGCAGCTTCTTTGATGGGGAGGAGACCCAGTACTTC.

This clonotype was detected only a few times. The chain joins TRBV15 to TRBJ2-1, with unresolved D. Germline V gene lookup returns CDR1 LNHNV and CDR2 YYDKDF (reference sequence). V was shortened by 1 base and J by 8 bases, with 9 bases between the two germline ends. CDR3 length: 13 residues. CDR3 loop: CATSRVGRDEQFF. The CDR3 bases are TGTGCCACCAGCAGAGTCGGACGGGATGAGCAGTTCTTC. Full variable domain (remainder filled in from reference TRBV15 and TRBJ2-1): DAMVIQNPRYQVTQFGKPVTLSCSQTLNHNVMYWYQQKSSQAPKLLFHYYDKDFNNEADTPDNFQSRRPNTSFCFLDIRSPGLGDTAMYLCATSRVGRDEQFFGPGTRLTVL.

This rearrangement joins TRBV15 to TRBJ1-2; no firm D call. This CDR3 region has 14 residues. Germline V gene sequence: CDR1 LNHNV, CDR2 YYDKDF (reference sequence). V was cut by 0 bases and J by 4 bases, with 9 bases left in between. CDR3 in DNA: TGTGCCACCAGCAGAGAGGGGAAAGCCTATGGCTACACCTTC. Translating gives CATSREGKAYGYTF.

This clonotype was counted ten times or more. The chain employs TRBV5-6 and TRBJ2-1; D is unclear. This CDR3 is built from 11 residues. The germline gives CDR1 SGHDT, CDR2 YYEEEE. The V end lost 0 bases, the J end lost 8 bases, and 3 bases lay between the germline ends. The CDR3 coding sequence is TGTGCCAGCAGCTTGGCCCATGAGCAGTTCTTC. This encodes CASSLAHEQFF.